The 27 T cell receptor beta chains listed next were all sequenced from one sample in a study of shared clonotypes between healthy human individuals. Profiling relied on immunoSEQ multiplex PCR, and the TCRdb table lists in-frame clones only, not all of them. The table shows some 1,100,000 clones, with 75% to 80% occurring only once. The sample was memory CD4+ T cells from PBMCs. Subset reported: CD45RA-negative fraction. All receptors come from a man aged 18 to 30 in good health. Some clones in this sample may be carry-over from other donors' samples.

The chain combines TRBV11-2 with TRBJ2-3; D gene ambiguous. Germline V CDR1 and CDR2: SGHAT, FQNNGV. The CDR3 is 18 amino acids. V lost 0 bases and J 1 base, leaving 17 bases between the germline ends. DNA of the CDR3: TGTGCCAGCAGCTTAGATCTCCCGGTCACCGCGGGCACAGATACGCAGTATTTT. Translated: CASSLDLPVTAGTDTQYF.

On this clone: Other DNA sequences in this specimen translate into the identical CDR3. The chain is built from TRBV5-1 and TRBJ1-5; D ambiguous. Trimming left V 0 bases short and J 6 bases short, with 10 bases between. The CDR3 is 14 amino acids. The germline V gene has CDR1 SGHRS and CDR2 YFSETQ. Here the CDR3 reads CASSLEGLGQPQHF. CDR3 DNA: TGCGCCAGCAGCTTGGAAGGGTTGGGTCAGCCCCAGCATTTT. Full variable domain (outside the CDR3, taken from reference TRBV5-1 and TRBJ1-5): KAGVTQTPRYLIKTRGQQVTLSCSPISGHRSVSWYQQTPGQGLQFLFEYFSETQRNKGNFPGRFSGRQFSNSRSEMNVSTLELGDSALYLCASSLEGLGQPQHFGDGTRLSIL.

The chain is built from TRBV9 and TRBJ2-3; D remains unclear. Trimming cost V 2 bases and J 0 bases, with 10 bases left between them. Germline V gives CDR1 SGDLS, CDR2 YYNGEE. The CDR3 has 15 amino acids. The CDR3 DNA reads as TGTGCCAGCAGCGTCCGACACTACAGCACAGATACGCAGTATTTT. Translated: CASSVRHYSTDTQYF.

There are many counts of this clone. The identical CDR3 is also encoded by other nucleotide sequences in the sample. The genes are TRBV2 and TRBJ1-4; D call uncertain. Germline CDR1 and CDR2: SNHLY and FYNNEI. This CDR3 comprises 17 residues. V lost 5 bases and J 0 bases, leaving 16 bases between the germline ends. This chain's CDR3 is CASSLERVGATNEKLFF. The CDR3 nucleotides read TGTGCCAGCAGTCTGGAAAGGGTTGGAGCAACTAATGAAAAACTGTTTTTT.

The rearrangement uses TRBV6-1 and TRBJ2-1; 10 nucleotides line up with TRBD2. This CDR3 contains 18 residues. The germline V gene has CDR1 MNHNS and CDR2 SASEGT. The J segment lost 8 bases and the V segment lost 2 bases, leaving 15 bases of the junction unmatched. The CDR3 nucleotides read TGTGCCAGCAGTGAATCTGGAGTAGTGGCTAGCGGGAGATATGAGCAGTTCTTC. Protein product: CASSESGVVASGRYEQFF.

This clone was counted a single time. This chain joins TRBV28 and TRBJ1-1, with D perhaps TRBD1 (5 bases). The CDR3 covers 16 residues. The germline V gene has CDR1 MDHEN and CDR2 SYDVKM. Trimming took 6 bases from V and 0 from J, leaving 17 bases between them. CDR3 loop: CASRTERQIVNTEAFF. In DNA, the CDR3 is TGTGCCAGCAGGACCGAGAGACAGATTGTGAACACTGAAGCTTTCTTT.

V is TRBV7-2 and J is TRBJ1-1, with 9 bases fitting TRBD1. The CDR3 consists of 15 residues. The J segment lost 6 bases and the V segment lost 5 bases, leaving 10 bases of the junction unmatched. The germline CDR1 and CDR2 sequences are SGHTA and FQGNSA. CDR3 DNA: TGTGCCAGCAGCCCAATGACAGGGGGTCTCGCTGAAGCTTTCTTT. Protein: CASSPMTGGLAEAFF.

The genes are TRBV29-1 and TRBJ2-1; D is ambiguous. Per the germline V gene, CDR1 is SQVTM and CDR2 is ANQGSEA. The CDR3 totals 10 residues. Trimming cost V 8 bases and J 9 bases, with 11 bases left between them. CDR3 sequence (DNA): TGCAGCTTCCTGACTGCTGAGCAGTTCTTC. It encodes CSFLTAEQFF.

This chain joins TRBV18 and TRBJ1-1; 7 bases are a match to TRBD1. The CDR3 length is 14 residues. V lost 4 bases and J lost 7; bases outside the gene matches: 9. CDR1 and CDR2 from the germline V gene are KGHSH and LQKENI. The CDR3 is CASSLWDSKIEAFF. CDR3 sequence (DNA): TGTGCCAGCTCACTTTGGGACAGCAAGATTGAAGCTTTCTTT.

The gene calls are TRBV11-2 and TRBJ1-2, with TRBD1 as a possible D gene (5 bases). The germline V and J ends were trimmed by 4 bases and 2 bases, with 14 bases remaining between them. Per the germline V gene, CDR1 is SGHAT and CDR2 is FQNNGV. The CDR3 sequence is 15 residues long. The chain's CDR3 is CASSWGKGWNYGYTF. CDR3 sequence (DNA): TGTGCCAGCAGCTGGGGGAAGGGTTGGAACTATGGCTACACCTTC.

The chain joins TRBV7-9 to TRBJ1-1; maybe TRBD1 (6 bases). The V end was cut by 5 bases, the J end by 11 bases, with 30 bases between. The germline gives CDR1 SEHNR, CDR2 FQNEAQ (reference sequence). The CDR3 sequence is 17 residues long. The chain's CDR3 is CASSPVGGTWTASGAFF. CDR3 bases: TGTGCCAGCAGCCCTGTGGGGGGGACCTGGACAGCCAGCGGGGCTTTCTTT.

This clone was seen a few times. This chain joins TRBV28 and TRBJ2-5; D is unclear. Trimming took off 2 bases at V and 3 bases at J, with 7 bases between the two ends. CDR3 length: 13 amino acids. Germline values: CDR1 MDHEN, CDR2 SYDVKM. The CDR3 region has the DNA TGTGCCAGCAGTTTAAGTGCGGAAGAGACCCAGTACTTC. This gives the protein CASSLSAEETQYF.

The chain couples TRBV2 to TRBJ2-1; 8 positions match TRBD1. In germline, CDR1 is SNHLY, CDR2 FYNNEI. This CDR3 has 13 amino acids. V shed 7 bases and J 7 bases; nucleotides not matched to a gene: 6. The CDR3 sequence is CASKGQGGNEQFF. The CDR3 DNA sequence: TGTGCCAGCAAAGGACAGGGAGGAAATGAGCAGTTCTTC.

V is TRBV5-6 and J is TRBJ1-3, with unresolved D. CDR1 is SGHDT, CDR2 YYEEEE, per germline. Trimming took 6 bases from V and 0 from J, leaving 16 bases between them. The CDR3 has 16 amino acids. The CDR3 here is CASNKDGPVSGNTIYF. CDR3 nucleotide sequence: TGTGCCAGCAACAAAGACGGACCGGTCTCTGGAAACACCATATATTTT. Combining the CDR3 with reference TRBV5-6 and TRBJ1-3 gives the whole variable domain DAGVTQSPTHLIKTRGQQVTLRCSPKSGHDTVSWYQQALGQGPQFIFQYYEEEERQRGNFPDRFSGHQFPNYSSELNVNALLLGDSALYLCASNKDGPVSGNTIYFGEGSWLTVV.

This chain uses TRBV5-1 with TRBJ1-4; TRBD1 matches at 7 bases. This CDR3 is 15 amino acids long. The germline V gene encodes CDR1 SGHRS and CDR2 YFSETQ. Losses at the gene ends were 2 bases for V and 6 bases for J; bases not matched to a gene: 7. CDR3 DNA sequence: TGCGCCAGCAGCTTTCGGGGACAGCTTTATGAAAAACTGTTTTTT. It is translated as CASSFRGQLYEKLFF.

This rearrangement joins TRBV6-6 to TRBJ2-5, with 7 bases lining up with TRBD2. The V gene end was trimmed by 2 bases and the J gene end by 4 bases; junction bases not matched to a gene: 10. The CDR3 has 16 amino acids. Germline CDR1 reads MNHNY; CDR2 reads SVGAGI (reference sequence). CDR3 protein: CASSYPGSGEGETQYF. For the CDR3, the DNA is TGTGCCAGCAGTTACCCCGGGTCGGGGGAGGGAGAGACCCAGTACTTC.

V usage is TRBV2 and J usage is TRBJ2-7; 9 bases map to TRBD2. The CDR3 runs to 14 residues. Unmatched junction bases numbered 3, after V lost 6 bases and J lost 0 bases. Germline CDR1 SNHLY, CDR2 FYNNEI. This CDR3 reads CASRPTSGSYEQYF. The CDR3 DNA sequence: TGTGCCAGCAGGCCGACTAGCGGCTCCTACGAGCAGTACTTC.

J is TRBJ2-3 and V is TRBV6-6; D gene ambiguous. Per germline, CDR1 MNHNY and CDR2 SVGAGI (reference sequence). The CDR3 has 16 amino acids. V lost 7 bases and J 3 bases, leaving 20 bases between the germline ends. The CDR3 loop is CASTPTAAQGTDTQYF. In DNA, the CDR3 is TGTGCCAGCACTCCCACGGCAGCGCAAGGGACAGATACGCAGTATTTT.

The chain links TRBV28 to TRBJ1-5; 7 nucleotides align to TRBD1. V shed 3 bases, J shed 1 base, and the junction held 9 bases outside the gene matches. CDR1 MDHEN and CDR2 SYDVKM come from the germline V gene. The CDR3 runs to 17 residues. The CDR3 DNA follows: TGTGCCAGCAGTTTTAGCACAGGGGTTATGAGCAATCAGCCCCAGCATTTT. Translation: CASSFSTGVMSNQPQHF.

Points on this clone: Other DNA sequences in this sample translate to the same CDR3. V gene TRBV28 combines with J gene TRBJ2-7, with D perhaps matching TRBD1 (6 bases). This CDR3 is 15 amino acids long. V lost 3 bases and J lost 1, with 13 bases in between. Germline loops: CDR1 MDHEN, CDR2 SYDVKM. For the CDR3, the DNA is TGTGCCAGCAGTTTGGCCGGGACAATTTCCTACGAGCAGTACTTC. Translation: CASSLAGTISYEQYF.

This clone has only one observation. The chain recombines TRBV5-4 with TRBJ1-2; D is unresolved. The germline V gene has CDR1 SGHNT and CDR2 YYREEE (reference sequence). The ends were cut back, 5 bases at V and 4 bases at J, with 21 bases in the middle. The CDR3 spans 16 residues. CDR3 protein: CASSYSRGPYIYGYTF. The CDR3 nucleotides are TGTGCCAGCAGTTACTCCCGTGGACCGTATATCTATGGCTACACCTTC.

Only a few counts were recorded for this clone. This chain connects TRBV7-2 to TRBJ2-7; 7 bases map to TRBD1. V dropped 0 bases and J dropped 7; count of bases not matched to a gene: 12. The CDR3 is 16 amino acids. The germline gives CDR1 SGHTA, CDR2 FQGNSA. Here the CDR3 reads CASSLAGSKGALEQYF. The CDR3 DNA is TGTGCCAGCAGCTTAGCAGGGAGCAAGGGGGCTCTTGAGCAGTACTTC.

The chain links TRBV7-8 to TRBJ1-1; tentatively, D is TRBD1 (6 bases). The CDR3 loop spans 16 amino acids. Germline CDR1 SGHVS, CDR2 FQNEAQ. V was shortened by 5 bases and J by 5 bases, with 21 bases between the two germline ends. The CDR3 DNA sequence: TGTGCCAGCAGCGCTATGCCTGGGGGGCGAGGTACTGAAGCTTTCTTT. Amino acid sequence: CASSAMPGGRGTEAFF.

In DNA, the CDR3 is TGTGCCAGCAGCTCCACAGGGTACTTATTCTACGAGCAGTACTTC. Amino acids: CASSSTGYLFYEQYF. The V call is TRBV5-4, the J call TRBJ2-7; D possibly corresponds to TRBD1 (6 bases). The germline gives CDR1 SGHNT, CDR2 YYREEE (reference sequence). V shed 3 bases and J shed 3 bases, with 16 bases lying between them. The CDR3 extends over 15 amino acids. The whole variable domain, remainder taken from reference TRBV5-4 and TRBJ2-7, is ETGVTQSPTHLIKTRGQQVTLRCSSQSGHNTVSWYQQALGQGPQFIFQYYREEENGRGNFPPRFSGLQFPNYSSELNVNALELDDSALYLCASSSTGYLFYEQYFGPGTRLTVT.

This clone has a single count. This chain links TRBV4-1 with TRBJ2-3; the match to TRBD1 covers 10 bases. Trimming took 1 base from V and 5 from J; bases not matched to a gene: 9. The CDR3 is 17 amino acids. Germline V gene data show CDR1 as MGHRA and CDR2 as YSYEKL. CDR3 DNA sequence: TGCGCCAGCAGCCAAGGGCCTTCGGGACAGGGGAAAGATACGCAGTATTTT. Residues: CASSQGPSGQGKDTQYF.

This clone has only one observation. CDR3 amino acids: CASSLGQKNIQYF. CDR3 sequence (DNA): TGTGCCAGCAGCTTGGGACAGAAAAACATTCAGTACTTC. The V call is TRBV11-2, the J call TRBJ2-4, with 7 nucleotides matching TRBD1. The junction had 0 bases not matched to a gene; V was cut back by 3 bases and J by 4 bases. CDR1 SGHAT and CDR2 FQNNGV come from the germline V gene. CDR3 length equals 13 residues.

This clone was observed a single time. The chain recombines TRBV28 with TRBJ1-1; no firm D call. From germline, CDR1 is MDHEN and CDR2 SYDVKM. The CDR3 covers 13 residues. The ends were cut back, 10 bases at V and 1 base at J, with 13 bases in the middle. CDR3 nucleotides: TGTGCCAACTCGAATGCCGCGAACACTGAAGCTTTCTTT. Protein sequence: CANSNAANTEAFF.